The 13 T cell receptor beta chains presented below share a single source sample, sequenced in a study of T cell clones after liver transplantation. Method: immunoSEQ multiplex PCR; TCRdb's copy keeps in-frame clones and lacks some. This table holds over 90,000 clones, 80% to 90% found once. This specimen was CD4+ T cells from blood, taken around 49 months after liver transplant. The receptors derive from a human patient who received a liver transplant. Among the T cells, some may be from the graft donor.

CDR3 nucleotide sequence: TGTGCCAGCAGTTCCCTGCGAGAGACTGAAGCTTTCTTT. Amino acids: CASSSLRETEAFF. The chain uses TRBV6-6 and TRBJ1-1; D is uncertain. The V and J ends lost 4 bases and 5 bases respectively, with 11 bases between them. The CDR3 is 13 residues long. Germline V gene data show CDR1 as MNHNY and CDR2 as SVGAGI (reference sequence).

This rearrangement joins TRBV5-1 to TRBJ2-7; 8 bases fit TRBD1. V shed 3 bases, J shed 4 bases, and the junction held 6 bases outside the gene matches. The CDR3 sequence is 14 residues long. Germline lookup yields CDR1 SGHRS and CDR2 YFSETQ. The CDR3, as DNA: TGCGCCAGCAGCTCTTCGGGACAGGCTTACGAGCAGTACTTC. Its translation: CASSSSGQAYEQYF.

J is TRBJ2-6 and V is TRBV28; D is unclear. With 3 bases removed from V and 0 bases from J, the gap between germline ends came to 12 bases. The germline CDR1 and CDR2 sequences are MDHEN and SYDVKM. CDR3 size: 17 residues. The CDR3 is CASSFTPISSGANVLTF. Written as DNA, the CDR3 is TGTGCCAGCAGTTTTACGCCAATCAGCTCTGGGGCCAACGTCCTGACTTTC.

The rearrangement uses TRBV7-8 and TRBJ2-7, with D perhaps matching TRBD1 (5 bases). CDR3 length: 15 residues. The V end was cut by 1 base, the J end by 6 bases, with 16 bases between. Germline CDR1 SGHVS, CDR2 FQNEAQ. CDR3 nucleotide sequence: TGTGCCAGCAGCTTAGGGGGTCAAGGGGCCATCGAGCAGTACTTC. The encoded protein is CASSLGGQGAIEQYF.

Here the CDR3 DNA reads TGTGCCAGCAGCCTCCTCACTATCGGAAGCACAGATACGCAGTATTTT. Translation: CASSLLTIGSTDTQYF. The chain employs TRBV4-2 and TRBJ2-3; no definite D call. V was cut by 4 bases and J by 0 bases, with 14 bases left in between. Germline V CDR1 and CDR2: LGHNA, YNFKEQ. The CDR3 is 16 residues long.

The gene calls are TRBV19 and TRBJ1-3, with D unresolved. Germline V gene sequence: CDR1 LNHDA, CDR2 SQIVND (reference sequence). The CDR3 contains 14 residues. V was shortened by 4 bases and J by 0 bases, with 7 bases between the two germline ends. The CDR3 nucleotides are TGTGCCAGTAGTACGGACCTCTCTGGAAACACCATATATTTT. It translates to CASSTDLSGNTIYF.

This clone was observed a few times. J is TRBJ1-5 and V is TRBV2; D is unclear. V was trimmed by 2 bases and J by 3 bases, leaving 8 bases between them. CDR3 length: 14 amino acids. Germline values: CDR1 SNHLY, CDR2 FYNNEI. This CDR3 is CASSEFSSNQPQHF. Written as DNA, the CDR3 is TGTGCCAGCAGTGAATTTAGTTCCAATCAGCCCCAGCATTTT.

The genes are TRBV19 and TRBJ2-4; D gene unclear. Trimming left V 8 bases short and J 2 bases short, with 7 bases between. In germline, CDR1 is LNHDA, CDR2 SQIVND (reference sequence). The CDR3 sequence is 12 residues long. Written as DNA, the CDR3 is TGTGCCAGTTCCCCCTCCAAAAACATTCAGTACTTC. This translates into CASSPSKNIQYF.

This chain joins TRBV27 and TRBJ2-3, with D perhaps matching TRBD1 (5 bases). The CDR3 spans 13 residues. Trimming left V 0 bases short and J 6 bases short, with 7 bases between. The germline CDR1 and CDR2 sequences are MNHEY and SMNVEV (reference sequence). CDR3 sequence (DNA): TGTGCCAGCAGTTTATCCAGGGTTGATACGCAGTATTTT. Translated, it gives CASSLSRVDTQYF.

The chain combines TRBV9 with TRBJ1-2, with 8 bases matching TRBD1. The CDR3 is 16 residues long. J lost 4 bases, V lost 3 bases, and 11 bases had no gene match. The germline gives CDR1 SGDLS, CDR2 YYNGEE. The CDR3: CASSDRGDMLSYGYTF. In nucleotides, the CDR3 is TGTGCCAGCAGCGACAGGGGGGACATGCTATCCTATGGCTACACCTTC. Variable domain in full (rest from reference TRBV9 and TRBJ1-2): DSGVTQTPKHLITATGQRVTLRCSPRSGDLSVYWYQQSLDQGLQFLIQYYNGEERAKGNILERFSAQQFPDLHSELNLSSLELGDSALYFCASSDRGDMLSYGYTFGSGTRLTVV.

The chain links TRBV29-1 to TRBJ2-5; 7 bases agree with TRBD2. Germline CDR1 is SQVTM and CDR2 is ANQGSEA. J lost 6 bases, V lost 1 base, and 5 bases had no gene match. CDR3 length: 13 amino acids. DNA of the CDR3: TGCAGCGTTGAAGGCGGGAGAGGGCAGACCCAGTACTTC. Amino acid sequence: CSVEGGRGQTQYF.

This chain connects TRBV19 to TRBJ1-3, with TRBD1 as a possible D gene (6 bases). The CDR3 loop spans 15 amino acids. V was shortened by 3 bases and J by 0 bases, with 9 bases between the two germline ends. Germline V lookup: CDR1 LNHDA, CDR2 SQIVND (reference sequence). CDR3 nucleotide sequence: TGTGCCAGTAGTATTCAGGGGAGCTCTGGAAACACCATATATTTT. Amino acid sequence: CASSIQGSSGNTIYF. Drawing the rest from reference TRBV19 and TRBJ1-3, the complete variable domain is DGGITQSPKYLFRKEGQNVTLSCEQNLNHDAMYWYRQDPGQGLRLIYYSQIVNDFQKGDIAEGYSVSREKKESFPLTVTSAQKNPTAFYLCASSIQGSSGNTIYFGEGSWLTVV.

The J gene is TRBJ1-1, the V gene TRBV5-1; D ambiguous. The CDR3 extends over 15 amino acids. Trimming took off 0 bases at V and 4 bases at J, with 13 bases between the two ends. From germline, CDR1 is SGHRS and CDR2 YFSETQ. DNA for the CDR3: TGCGCCAGCAGCTTGGCATTATCAGCGGGCACTGAAGCTTTCTTT. It specifies CASSLALSAGTEAFF.